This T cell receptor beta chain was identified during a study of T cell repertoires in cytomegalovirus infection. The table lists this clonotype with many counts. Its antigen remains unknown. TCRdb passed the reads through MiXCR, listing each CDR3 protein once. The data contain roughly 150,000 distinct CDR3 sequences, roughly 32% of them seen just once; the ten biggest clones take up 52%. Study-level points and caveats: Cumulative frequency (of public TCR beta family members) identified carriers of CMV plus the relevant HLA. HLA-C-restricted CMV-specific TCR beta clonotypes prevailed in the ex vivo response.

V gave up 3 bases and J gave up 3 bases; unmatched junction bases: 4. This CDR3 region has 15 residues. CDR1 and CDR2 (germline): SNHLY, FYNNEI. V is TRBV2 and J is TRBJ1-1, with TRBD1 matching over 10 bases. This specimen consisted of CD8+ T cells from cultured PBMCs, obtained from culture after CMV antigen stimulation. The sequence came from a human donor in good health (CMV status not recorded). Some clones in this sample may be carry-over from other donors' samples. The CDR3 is CASSEGGQGDTEAFF. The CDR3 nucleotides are TGTGCCAGCAGTGAGGGCGGACAGGGGGACACTGAAGCTTTCTTT.